The clone carrying this T cell receptor beta chain has only a few counts. Its antigen is undetermined. The data were taken from a study of beta chain features in type 1 diabetes. General study points: Patients with Type 1 diabetes showed moderately but significantly shorter TCRB CDR3s in all four CD4+ subsets.

Since all of the isolated RNA was reverse transcribed, expressed TCRB transcripts were what got sequenced. Sequencing used immunoSEQ multiplex PCR; TCRdb keeps in-frame clones, though not all of them. The sample lists 300,000 to 450,000 clones; around 10% were seen once. Germline CDR1 and CDR2: SGHTA and FQGNSA. This CDR3 has 14 residues. The ends were cut back, 5 bases at V and 2 bases at J, with 10 bases in the middle. This chain connects TRBV7-2 to TRBJ1-5; possibly TRBD1 for D (6 bases). The specimen was central memory CD4+ T cells from blood. This receptor was identified in a young man with type 1 diabetes. The CDR3 reads CASSQWTGNQPQHF. The CDR3 DNA reads TGTGCCAGCAGCCAATGGACAGGCAATCAGCCCCAGCATTTT.